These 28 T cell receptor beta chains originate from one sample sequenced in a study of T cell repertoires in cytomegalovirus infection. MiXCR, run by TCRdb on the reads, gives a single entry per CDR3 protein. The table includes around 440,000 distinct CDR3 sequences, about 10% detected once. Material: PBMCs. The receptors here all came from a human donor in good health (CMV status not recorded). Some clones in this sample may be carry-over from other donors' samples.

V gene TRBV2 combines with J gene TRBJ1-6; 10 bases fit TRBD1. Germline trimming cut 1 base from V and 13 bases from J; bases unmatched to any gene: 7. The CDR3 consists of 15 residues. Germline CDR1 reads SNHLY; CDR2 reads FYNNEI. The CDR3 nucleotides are TGTGCCAGCAGTGAAGTCGGGACAGGGGAGTACCCCCTCCACTTT. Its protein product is CASSEVGTGEYPLHF.

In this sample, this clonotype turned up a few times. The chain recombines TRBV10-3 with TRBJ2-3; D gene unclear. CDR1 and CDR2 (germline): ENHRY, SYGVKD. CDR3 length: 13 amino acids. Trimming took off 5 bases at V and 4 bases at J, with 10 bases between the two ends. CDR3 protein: CAISPGGPDTQYF. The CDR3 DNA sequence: TGTGCCATCAGTCCGGGCGGCCCAGATACGCAGTATTTT.

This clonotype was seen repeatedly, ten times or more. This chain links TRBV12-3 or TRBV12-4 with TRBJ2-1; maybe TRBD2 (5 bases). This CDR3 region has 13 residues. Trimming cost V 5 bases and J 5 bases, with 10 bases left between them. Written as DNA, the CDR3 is TGTGCCAGCAGTCCGGGAACCGACAATGAGCAGTTCTTC. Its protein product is CASSPGTDNEQFF.

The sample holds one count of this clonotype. CDR3 protein: CASSIEGTSGFSSTDTQYF. The CDR3 bases are TGTGCCAGTAGTATAGAAGGGACTAGCGGATTCTCTAGCACAGATACGCAGTATTTT. The genes are TRBV19 and TRBJ2-3, with 11 bases matching TRBD2. The CDR3 is 19 residues long. V was pared by 0 bases and J by 0 bases, with 8 bases of the junction left unmatched. Per the germline V gene, CDR1 is LNHDA and CDR2 is SQIVND (reference sequence).

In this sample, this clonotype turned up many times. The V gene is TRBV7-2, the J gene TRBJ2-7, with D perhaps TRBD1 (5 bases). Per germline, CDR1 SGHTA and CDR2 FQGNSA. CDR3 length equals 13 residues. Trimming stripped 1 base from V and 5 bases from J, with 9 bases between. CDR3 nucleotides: TGTGCCAGCAGCTTAGAGGGGCTCCACGAGCAGTACTTC. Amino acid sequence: CASSLEGLHEQYF.

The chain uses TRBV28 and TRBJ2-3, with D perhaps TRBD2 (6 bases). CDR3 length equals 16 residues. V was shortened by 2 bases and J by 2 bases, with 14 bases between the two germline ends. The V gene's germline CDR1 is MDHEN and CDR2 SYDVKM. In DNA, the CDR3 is TGTGCCAGCAGTTTAGTTGGGCGGGGACTCACAGATACGCAGTATTTT. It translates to CASSLVGRGLTDTQYF.

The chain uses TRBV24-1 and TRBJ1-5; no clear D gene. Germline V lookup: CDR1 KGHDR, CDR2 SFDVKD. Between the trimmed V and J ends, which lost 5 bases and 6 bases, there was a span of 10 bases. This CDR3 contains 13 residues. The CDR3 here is CATSAVGSQPQHF. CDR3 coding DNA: TGTGCCACCAGTGCGGTCGGCAGTCAGCCCCAGCATTTT.

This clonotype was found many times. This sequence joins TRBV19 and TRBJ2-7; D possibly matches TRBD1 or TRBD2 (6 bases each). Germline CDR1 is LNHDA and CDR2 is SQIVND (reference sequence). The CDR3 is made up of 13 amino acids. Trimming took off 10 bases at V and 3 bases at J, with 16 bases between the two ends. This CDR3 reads CATSAGGDYEQYF. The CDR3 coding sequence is TGTGCCACCTCCGCCGGGGGCGACTACGAGCAGTACTTC.

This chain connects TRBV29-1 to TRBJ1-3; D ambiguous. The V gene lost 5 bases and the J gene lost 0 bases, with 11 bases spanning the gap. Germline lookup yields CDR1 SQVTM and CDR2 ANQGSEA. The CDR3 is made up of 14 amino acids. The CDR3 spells CSVSAVLSGNTIYF. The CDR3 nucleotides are TGCAGCGTTTCAGCGGTGCTCTCTGGAAACACCATATATTTT.

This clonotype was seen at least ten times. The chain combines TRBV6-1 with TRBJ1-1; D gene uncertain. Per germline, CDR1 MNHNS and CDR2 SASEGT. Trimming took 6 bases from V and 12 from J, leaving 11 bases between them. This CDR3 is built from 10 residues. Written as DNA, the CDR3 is TGTGCCAGCAGGCCGCCGCCCCCTTTCTTT. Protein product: CASRPPPPFF.

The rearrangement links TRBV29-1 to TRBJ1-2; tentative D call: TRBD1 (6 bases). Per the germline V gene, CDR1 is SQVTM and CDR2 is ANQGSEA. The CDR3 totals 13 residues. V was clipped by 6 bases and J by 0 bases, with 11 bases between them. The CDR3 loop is CSVGQIANYGYTF. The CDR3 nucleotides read TGCAGCGTCGGACAGATCGCTAACTATGGCTACACCTTC.

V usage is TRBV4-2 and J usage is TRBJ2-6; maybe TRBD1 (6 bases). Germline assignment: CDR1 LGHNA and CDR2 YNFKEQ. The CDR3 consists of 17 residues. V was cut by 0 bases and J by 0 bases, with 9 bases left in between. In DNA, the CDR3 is TGTGCCAGCAGCCAAGATCTAGGGGGCTCTGGGGCCAACGTCCTGACTTTC. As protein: CASSQDLGGSGANVLTF.

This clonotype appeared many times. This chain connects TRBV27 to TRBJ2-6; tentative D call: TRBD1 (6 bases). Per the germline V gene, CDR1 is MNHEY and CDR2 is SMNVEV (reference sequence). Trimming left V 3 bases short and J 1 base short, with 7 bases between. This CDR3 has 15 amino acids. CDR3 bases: TGTGCCAGCAGTTTCGACAGGTCTGGGGCCAACGTCCTGACTTTC. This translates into CASSFDRSGANVLTF.

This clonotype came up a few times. The CDR3: CSAREKALTEYF. The CDR3 DNA is TGCAGTGCTAGAGAGAAGGCTCTGACAGAGTACTTC. The rearrangement uses TRBV20-1 and TRBJ2-5; possibly TRBD1 for D (5 bases). Trimming pared 0 bases from V and 12 bases from J, leaving 14 bases between. This CDR3 contains 12 residues. Per the germline V gene, CDR1 is DFQATT and CDR2 is SNEGSKA (reference sequence).

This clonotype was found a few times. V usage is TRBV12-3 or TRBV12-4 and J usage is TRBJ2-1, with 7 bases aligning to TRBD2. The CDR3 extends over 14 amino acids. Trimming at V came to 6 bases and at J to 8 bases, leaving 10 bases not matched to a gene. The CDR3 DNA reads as TGTGCCAGCAGACCACCCGGGGGGAGGCATGAGCAGTTCTTC. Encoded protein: CASRPPGGRHEQFF.

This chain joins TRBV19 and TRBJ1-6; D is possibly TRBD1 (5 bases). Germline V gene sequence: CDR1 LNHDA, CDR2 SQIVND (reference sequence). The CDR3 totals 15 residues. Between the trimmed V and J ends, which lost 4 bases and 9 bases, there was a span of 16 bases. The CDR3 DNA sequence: TGTGCCAGTAGTAATGGAAGGCGGGACGGTTCACCCCTCCACTTT. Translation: CASSNGRRDGSPLHF.

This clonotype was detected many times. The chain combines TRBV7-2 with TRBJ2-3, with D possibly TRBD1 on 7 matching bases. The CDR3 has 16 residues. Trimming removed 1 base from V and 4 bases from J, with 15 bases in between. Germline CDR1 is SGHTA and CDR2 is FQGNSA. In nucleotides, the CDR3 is TGTGCCAGCAGCTTAGTAGGCGGGACAGCGGCAGATACGCAGTATTTT. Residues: CASSLVGGTAADTQYF.

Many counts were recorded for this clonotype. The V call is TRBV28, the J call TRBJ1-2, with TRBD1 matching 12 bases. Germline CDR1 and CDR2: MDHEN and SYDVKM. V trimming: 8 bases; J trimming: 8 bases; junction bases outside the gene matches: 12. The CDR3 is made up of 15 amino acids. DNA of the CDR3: TGTGCCAGCCAGTTTCCCCCCGGGACAGGGGGCGGCTACACCTTC. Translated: CASQFPPGTGGGYTF.

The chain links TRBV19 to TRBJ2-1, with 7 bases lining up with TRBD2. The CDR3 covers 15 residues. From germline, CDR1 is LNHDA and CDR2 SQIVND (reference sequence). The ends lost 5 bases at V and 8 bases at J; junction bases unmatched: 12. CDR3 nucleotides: TGTGCCAGTAGTGACCCGGGACTAATGGTCGATGAGCAGTTCTTC. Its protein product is CASSDPGLMVDEQFF.

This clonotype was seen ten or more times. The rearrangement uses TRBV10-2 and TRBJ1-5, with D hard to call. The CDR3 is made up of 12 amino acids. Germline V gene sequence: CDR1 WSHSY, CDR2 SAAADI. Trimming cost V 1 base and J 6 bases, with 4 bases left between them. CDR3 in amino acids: CASSELGQPQHF. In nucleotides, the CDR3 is TGCGCCAGCAGTGAGTTGGGTCAGCCCCAGCATTTT.

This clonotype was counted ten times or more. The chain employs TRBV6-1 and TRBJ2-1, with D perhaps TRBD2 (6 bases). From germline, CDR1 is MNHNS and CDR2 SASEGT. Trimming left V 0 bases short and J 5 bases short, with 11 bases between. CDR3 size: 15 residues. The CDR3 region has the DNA TGTGCCAGCAGTGAAGCGGAGGGTTTAAACAATGAGCAGTTCTTC. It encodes CASSEAEGLNNEQFF.

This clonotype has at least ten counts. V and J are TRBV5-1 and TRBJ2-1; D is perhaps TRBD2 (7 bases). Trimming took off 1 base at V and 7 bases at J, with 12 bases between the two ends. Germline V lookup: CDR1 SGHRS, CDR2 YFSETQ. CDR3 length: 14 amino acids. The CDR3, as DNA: TGCGCCAGCAGCTTGACAGGGAGGGAAAATGAGCAGTTCTTC. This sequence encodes CASSLTGRENEQFF.

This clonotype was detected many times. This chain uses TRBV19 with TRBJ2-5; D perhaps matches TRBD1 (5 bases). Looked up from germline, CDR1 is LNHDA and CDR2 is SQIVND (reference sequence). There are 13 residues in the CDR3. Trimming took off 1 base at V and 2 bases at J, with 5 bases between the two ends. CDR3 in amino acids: CASSIGQQETQYF. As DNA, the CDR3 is TGTGCCAGTAGTATAGGACAGCAAGAGACCCAGTACTTC. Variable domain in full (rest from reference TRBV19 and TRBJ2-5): DGGITQSPKYLFRKEGQNVTLSCEQNLNHDAMYWYRQDPGQGLRLIYYSQIVNDFQKGDIAEGYSVSREKKESFPLTVTSAQKNPTAFYLCASSIGQQETQYFGPGTRLLVL.

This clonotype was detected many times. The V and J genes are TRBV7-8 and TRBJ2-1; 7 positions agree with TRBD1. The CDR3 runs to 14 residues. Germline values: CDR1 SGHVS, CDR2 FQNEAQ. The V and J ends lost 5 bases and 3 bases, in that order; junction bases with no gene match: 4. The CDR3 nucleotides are TGTGCCAGCAGCACCAGGGACAGCTACAATGAGCAGTTCTTC. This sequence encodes CASSTRDSYNEQFF.

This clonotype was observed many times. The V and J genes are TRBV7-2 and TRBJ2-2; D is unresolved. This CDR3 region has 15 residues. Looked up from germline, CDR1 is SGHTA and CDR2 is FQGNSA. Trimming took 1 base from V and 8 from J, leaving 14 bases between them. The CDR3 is CASSLDSRLTGELFF. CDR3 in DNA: TGTGCCAGCAGCTTAGACAGCAGATTGACTGGGGAGCTGTTTTTT.

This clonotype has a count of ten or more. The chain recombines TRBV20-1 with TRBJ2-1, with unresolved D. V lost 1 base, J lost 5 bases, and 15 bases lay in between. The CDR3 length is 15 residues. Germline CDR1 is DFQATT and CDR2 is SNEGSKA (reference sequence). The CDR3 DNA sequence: TGCAGTGCTAGAGGAGTTTGGTATAGGGACAATGAGCAGTTCTTC. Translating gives CSARGVWYRDNEQFF.

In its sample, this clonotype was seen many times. DNA of the CDR3: TGTGCCAGCAGCCAAGACTGGGGTCCCAGGACTGAAGCTTTCTTT. This encodes CASSQDWGPRTEAFF. This chain uses TRBV4-2 with TRBJ1-1, with D unresolved. Trimming stripped 0 bases from V and 5 bases from J, with 13 bases between. Germline loops: CDR1 LGHNA, CDR2 YNFKEQ. This CDR3 is built from 15 residues.

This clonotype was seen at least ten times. CDR3 DNA sequence: TGCAGTGCCGCGGGGGACCAAGAGACCCAGTACTTC. This gives the protein CSAAGDQETQYF. The chain employs TRBV20-1 and TRBJ2-5; 7 positions match TRBD2. V lost 6 bases, J lost 0 bases, and 1 base stayed unmatched. The CDR3 contains 12 residues. CDR1 and CDR2 from the germline V gene are DFQATT and SNEGSKA (reference sequence).